This T cell receptor (beta chain) stems from a study of cytomegalovirus exposure and HLA in healthy donors. The study's findings and limits: Analyses of presence and absence presupposed an approximately uniform sequencing depth across donors. Researchers catalogued about 160 TCR beta chains as cytomegalovirus-associated.

60 Vbeta and 13 Jbeta primers were used in PCR. Measured with immunoSEQ multiplex PCR; TCRdb has only the in-frame clones, and not every one. The data show 200,000 to 250,000 clones, with around 70% seen just once and about 2.5% held by the top ten. A remark on this clone: Its cognate antigen is unknown.

This TCR was recovered from a man aged 40-49 years in good health and CMV-seropositive. Material: PBMCs.

The CDR3 coding sequence is TGTGCCAGCAGTGAATCCTCCGGGAACACTGAAGCTTTCTTT. This gives the protein CASSESSGNTEAFF. J is TRBJ1-1 and V is TRBV2; D unclear. V was pared by 2 bases and J by 1 base, with 8 bases between. This CDR3 is 14 amino acids long. Looked up from germline, CDR1 is SNHLY and CDR2 is FYNNEI.